These 14 T cell receptor beta chains share one sample of origin, sequenced in a study of OX40 agonist ivuxolimab in advanced cancers. The assay was immunoSEQ multiplex PCR, and TCRdb's table has in-frame clones only and misses some. The sample records more than 65,000 clones, more than 70% being singletons. This specimen was CD4+ or CD8+ T cells sorted from blood, taken in a trial of the OX40 agonist ivuxolimab. The receptors here all came from an adult with an advanced solid tumor such as melanoma, head and neck, liver or kidney cancer.

The V gene is TRBV7-6, the J gene TRBJ2-1; 11 bases agree with TRBD1. CDR3 length: 17 residues. V was pared by 5 bases and J by 0 bases, with 6 bases of the junction left unmatched. The germline gives CDR1 SGHVS, CDR2 FNYEAQ. The CDR3 DNA follows: TGTGCCAGCAGCAATCCCGGGACAGGGGGCTCCTACAATGAGCAGTTCTTC. Encoded protein: CASSNPGTGGSYNEQFF.

J is TRBJ1-6 and V is TRBV27; possible D gene TRBD1, 5 bases. The CDR3 sequence is 15 residues long. V was clipped by 3 bases and J by 10 bases, with 16 bases between them. Germline CDR1 MNHEY, CDR2 SMNVEV (reference sequence). In DNA form, the CDR3 reads TGTGCCAGCAGTTTCAGAGGGGACGTCGGCTCACCCCTCCACTTT. This encodes CASSFRGDVGSPLHF.

This chain joins TRBV2 and TRBJ1-5; D possibly corresponds to TRBD1 (6 bases). Trimming took off 6 bases at V and 3 bases at J, with 9 bases between the two ends. The germline V gene has CDR1 SNHLY and CDR2 FYNNEI. This CDR3 contains 13 residues. CDR3 protein: CASRGQDNQPQHF. CDR3 nucleotides: TGTGCCAGCAGGGGACAAGACAATCAGCCCCAGCATTTT.

V gene TRBV7-6 combines with J gene TRBJ2-7, with D perhaps TRBD1 or TRBD2 (5 bases each). Germline CDR1 is SGHVS and CDR2 is FNYEAQ. Trimming cost V 4 bases and J 2 bases, with 18 bases left between them. The CDR3 consists of 16 residues. CDR3 sequence reads: CASSSGTAEEAYEQYF. The CDR3 DNA follows: TGTGCCAGCAGCTCCGGGACGGCGGAGGAGGCCTACGAGCAGTACTTC. Using reference TRBV7-6 and TRBJ2-7 for the parts outside the CDR3, the full variable domain is GAGVSQSPRYKVTKRGQDVALRCDPISGHVSLYWYRQALGQGPEFLTYFNYEAQQDKSGLPNDRFSAERPEGSISTLTIQRTEQRDSAMYRCASSSGTAEEAYEQYFGPGTRLTVT.

The genes are TRBV5-4 and TRBJ1-1; 8 bases line up with TRBD1. This CDR3 region has 14 residues. Germline CDR1 and CDR2: SGHNT and YYREEE (reference sequence). V lost 2 bases, J lost 4 bases, and 4 bases stayed unmatched. This CDR3 is CASSFTDRGTEAFF. The CDR3 coding sequence is TGTGCCAGCAGCTTCACCGACAGGGGCACTGAAGCTTTCTTT.

The rearrangement joins TRBV4-2 to TRBJ2-5; 8 nucleotides align to TRBD2. CDR1 and CDR2 from the germline V gene are LGHNA and YNFKEQ. The CDR3 is made up of 18 amino acids. The junction had 17 bases not matched to a gene; V was cut back by 1 base and J by 7 bases. This CDR3 reads CASSQASGQRGGRGTQYF. CDR3 DNA: TGTGCCAGCAGCCAAGCAAGTGGCCAACGGGGGGGCCGCGGGACCCAGTACTTC.

This chain joins TRBV18 and TRBJ2-1, with 9 bases fitting TRBD1. The CDR3 sequence is 14 residues long. Germline values: CDR1 KGHSH, CDR2 LQKENI. With V trimmed by 0 bases and J by 10 bases, 4 bases remained unmatched. CDR3 region: CASSPPSGQGEQFF. In nucleotides, the CDR3 is TGTGCCAGCTCACCACCCTCCGGACAGGGGGAGCAGTTCTTC.

This clone was counted once. The chain has TRBV7-2 and TRBJ1-2; D gene ambiguous. The germline V and J ends were trimmed by 5 bases and 2 bases, with 15 bases remaining between them. CDR1 is SGHTA and CDR2 is FQGNSA in the germline V gene. This CDR3 is built from 15 residues. The CDR3 loop is CASSLGGIGNYGYTF. The CDR3 nucleotides are TGTGCCAGCAGCCTAGGAGGGATTGGCAACTATGGCTACACCTTC.

This chain links TRBV30 with TRBJ2-1; TRBD2 might be the D (5 bases). The V end lost 3 bases, the J end lost 8 bases, and 14 bases lay between the germline ends. Germline CDR1 and CDR2: GTSNPN and SVGIG (reference sequence). The CDR3 totals 13 residues. Here the CDR3 reads CAWSSDLGDEQFF. The CDR3 DNA sequence: TGTGCCTGGAGCTCCGACTTGGGAGATGAGCAGTTCTTC.

This chain uses TRBV5-3 with TRBJ2-1, with no clear D. Being an ORF, TRBV5-3 has a function that is uncertain. V was cut by 1 base and J by 2 bases, with 10 bases left in between. The CDR3 has 15 residues. This chain's CDR3 is CARSLSLLAYNEQFF. In DNA form, the CDR3 reads TGTGCCAGAAGCTTGTCCTTGCTGGCCTACAATGAGCAGTTCTTC.

The chain is built from TRBV5-1 and TRBJ2-7; weak D call: TRBD2 (5 bases). The CDR3 is 15 residues long. V was cut by 4 bases and J by 5 bases, with 19 bases left in between. Germline values: CDR1 SGHRS, CDR2 YFSETQ. CDR3 residues: CASSPLPPEAHEQYF. DNA for the CDR3: TGCGCCAGCAGCCCCTTGCCCCCGGAGGCCCACGAGCAGTACTTC. Using reference TRBV5-1 and TRBJ2-7 for the parts outside the CDR3, the full variable domain is KAGVTQTPRYLIKTRGQQVTLSCSPISGHRSVSWYQQTPGQGLQFLFEYFSETQRNKGNFPGRFSGRQFSNSRSEMNVSTLELGDSALYLCASSPLPPEAHEQYFGPGTRLTVT.

This sequence joins TRBV9 and TRBJ1-1; 9 bases map to TRBD1. Germline V gives CDR1 SGDLS, CDR2 YYNGEE. V was clipped by 4 bases and J by 3 bases; unmatched bases: 4. CDR3 size: 14 residues. The CDR3 sequence: CASSTGQGYTEAFF. CDR3 DNA: TGTGCCAGCAGCACCGGACAGGGGTACACTGAAGCTTTCTTT.

The chain recombines TRBV27 with TRBJ1-2; no reliable D call. CDR3 size: 14 residues. The ends were cut back, 0 bases at V and 4 bases at J, with 9 bases in the middle. CDR1 is MNHEY, CDR2 SMNVEV, per germline (reference sequence). Here the CDR3 reads CASSLSPQIYGYTF. As DNA, the CDR3 is TGTGCCAGCAGTTTATCGCCACAGATCTATGGCTACACCTTC.

V usage is TRBV4-1 and J usage is TRBJ1-1, with D perhaps matching TRBD1 (6 bases). V lost 4 bases and J 7 bases, leaving 19 bases between the germline ends. CDR3 length: 15 amino acids. Germline V CDR1 and CDR2: MGHRA, YSYEKL. This CDR3 reads CASSPRVAGVDEAFF. DNA for the CDR3: TGCGCCAGCAGCCCCCGGGTGGCAGGGGTCGATGAAGCTTTCTTT.